This T cell receptor (beta chain) was recovered during a study of T-cell reconstitution after alpha-beta-depleted transplantation in children. General observations from the study: Several hundred expanded graft clones reportedly gave rise to the alpha-beta T cells present about two months after transplant. Hyperexpanded clones declined; after one year, newly produced T cells mostly supplied diversity.

As it was prepared, the TCRbeta library received unique molecular identifiers. TCRdb re-analysed the PCR reads in MiXCR, keeping a single row per CDR3 protein. The sample lists approximately 150,000 distinct CDR3 sequences; 8% to 10% were seen once. This clonotype appeared many times. The antigen remains unidentified. The sample was PBMCs, mostly from graft donor cells, taken 180 days after TCRalphabeta/CD19-depleted stem cell transplant. This TCR came from a female patient aged 2 to 10 who had a stem cell transplant for congenital amegakaryocytic thrombocytopenia, so the T cells may come from the graft donor.

This chain's CDR3 is CSVEDLNLAGDYNEQFF. In nucleotides, the CDR3 is TGCAGCGTTGAAGATCTTAATCTAGCGGGGGACTACAATGAGCAGTTCTTC. V and J are TRBV29-1 and TRBJ2-1; 10 bases map to TRBD2. This CDR3 has 17 amino acids. CDR1 is SQVTM, CDR2 ANQGSEA, per germline. J was trimmed by 3 bases and V by 0 bases; bases with no gene match: 8.